This TCR beta chain was recorded in a study of blood T cell repertoires in COVID-19. CDR1 is MNHEY, CDR2 SMNVEV, per germline (reference sequence). V gave up 10 bases and J gave up 6 bases; unmatched junction bases: 9. This CDR3 spans 13 amino acids. Donors of Cohort 3 who recovered were those that had two negative PCRs, clearance, or symptom resolution. Under the authors' procedure: Estimation of nucleated cell counts relied on the amplification of reference gene primers. Data came from immunoSEQ multiplex PCR; TCRdb stores just in-frame clones and leaves some out. Clonal size and the V and J genes are those of that table, whereas D and trimming came from the DNA. The sample yields fewer than 450,000 clones, around 91% seen once.

The sample consisted of PBMCs or T cells enriched from blood (not recorded which). This sequence originates from a man between 18 and 29 years old who had recovered from COVID-19. V usage is TRBV27 and J usage is TRBJ2-3, with 8 positions matching TRBD1. The CDR3: CATRQGIYDTQYF. Written as DNA, the CDR3 is TGTGCCACTCGACAGGGGATTTACGATACGCAGTATTTT.